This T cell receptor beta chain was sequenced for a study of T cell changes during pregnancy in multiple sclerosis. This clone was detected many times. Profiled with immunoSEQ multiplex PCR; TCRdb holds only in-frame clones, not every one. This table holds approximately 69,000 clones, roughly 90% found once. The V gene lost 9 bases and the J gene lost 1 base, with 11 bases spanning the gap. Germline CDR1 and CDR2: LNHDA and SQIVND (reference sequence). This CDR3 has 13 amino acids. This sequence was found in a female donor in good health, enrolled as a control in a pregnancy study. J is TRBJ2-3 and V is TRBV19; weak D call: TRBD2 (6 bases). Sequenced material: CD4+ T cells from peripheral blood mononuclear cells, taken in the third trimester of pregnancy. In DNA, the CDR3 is TGTGCCAGCGGGGGTGTAGGCACAGATACGCAGTATTTT. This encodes CASGGVGTDTQYF.